A selection of T cell receptor beta chains follows, all from one sample in a study of T cell repertoires in cytomegalovirus infection. Using its own MiXCR run on the reads, TCRdb lists one record per CDR3 protein. The sample yields about 220,000 distinct CDR3 sequences, less than 50% seen once. Antigens of these TCRs are unknown. The sample in question was CD8+ T cells from cultured PBMCs, obtained from culture after CMV antigen stimulation. The origin of the receptors is a human donor in good health (CMV status not recorded). Some clones in this sample may be carry-over from other donors' samples. Each CDR3 is given with its conserved first and last residue. D genes are given only for firm matches. Expanded clones are given a class, and other clones once, few, many or no size at all.

v_call	j_call	d_call	clone_size	cdr3_aa	cdr3_nt
TRBV28	TRBJ2-3	TRBD1	NA	CASSLSGQGTYIRTDTQYF	TGTGCCAGCAGTTTATCAGGACAGGGGACTTATATTCGCACAGATACGCAGTATTTT
TRBV6-1	TRBJ1-1	NA	once	CASRGKKGTEAFF	TGTGCCAGCAGGGGTAAGAAGGGGACTGAAGCTTTCTTT
TRBV11-2	TRBJ2-1	TRBD2	NA	CASSQTSGGSNEQFF	TGTGCCAGCAGCCAGACTAGCGGGGGGTCTAATGAGCAGTTCTTC
TRBV9	TRBJ1-6	TRBD1	NA	CASSVAEGANSPLHF	TGTGCCAGCAGCGTAGCGGAGGGGGCGAATTCACCCCTCCACTTT
TRBV6-6	TRBJ2-2	NA	NA	CASTTRLTNTGELFF	TGTGCCAGCACTACCCGACTAACGAACACCGGGGAGCTGTTTTTT
TRBV7-2	TRBJ1-5	NA	few	CASRGGNQPQHF	TGTGCCAGCCGGGGAGGCAATCAGCCCCAGCATTTT
TRBV24-1	TRBJ2-3	NA	NA	CATSVRTLDTQYF	TGTGCCACCAGTGTTAGGACACTGGATACGCAGTATTTT
TRBV2	TRBJ2-2	TRBD1	NA	CASRSGTGVDGELFF	TGTGCCAGCAGGTCCGGGACAGGTGTTGACGGGGAGCTGTTTTTT
TRBV7-6	TRBJ2-1	NA	many	CASSLTVYNEQFF	TGTGCCAGCAGCTTGACGGTGTACAATGAGCAGTTCTTC
TRBV27	TRBJ1-5	NA	NA	CASSGLAGGAYQPQHF	TGTGCCAGCAGTGGTTTAGCGGGGGGCGCGTATCAGCCCCAGCATTTT
TRBV6-5	TRBJ1-5	NA	few	CASTPGPERNQPQHF	TGTGCCAGCACCCCTGGGCCGGAAAGGAATCAGCCCCAGCATTTT
TRBV27	TRBJ1-1	NA	NA	CASKAGGNTEAFF	TGTGCCAGCAAAGCGGGGGGGAACACTGAAGCTTTCTTT
TRBV6-1	TRBJ2-1	TRBD2	few	CASSVLLAENNEQFF	TGTGCCAGCAGTGTTCTACTAGCGGAAAACAATGAGCAGTTCTTC
TRBV11-2	TRBJ2-5	NA	NA	CASTIRGAIEETQYF	TGTGCCAGCACCATTAGGGGGGCCATCGAAGAGACCCAGTACTTC
TRBV11-2	TRBJ2-7	TRBD2	NA	CASSSGLAGGYEQYF	TGTGCCAGCAGCTCCGGACTAGCGGGGGGATACGAGCAGTACTTC
TRBV14	TRBJ1-4	TRBD1	NA	CASSQWTGEKLFF	TGTGCCAGCAGCCAATGGACAGGTGAAAAACTGTTTTTT
TRBV10-3	TRBJ1-5	TRBD1	NA	CAISGPGQGAHISNQPQHF	TGTGCCATCAGTGGTCCGGGACAGGGGGCTCATATTAGCAATCAGCCCCAGCATTTT
TRBV10-3	TRBJ2-2	NA	few	CAISESGRSDGELFF	TGTGCCATCAGTGAGTCTGGACGGTCCGACGGGGAGCTGTTTTTT
TRBV20-1	TRBJ2-1	TRBD2	NA	CSARGEGVAGGSFSYNEQFF	TGCAGTGCTAGAGGGGAAGGTGTAGCGGGAGGATCTTTCTCCTACAATGAGCAGTTCTTC
TRBV18	TRBJ1-4	NA	NA	CASSPQQGTNEKLFF	TGTGCCAGCTCACCTCAACAGGGAACTAATGAAAAACTGTTTTTT
TRBV7-9	TRBJ1-6	NA	NA	CASVEMASYNSPLHF	TGTGCCAGCGTCGAGATGGCCTCCTATAATTCACCCCTCCACTTT
TRBV4-1	TRBJ2-2	NA	NA	CASSQEPLNPGTHHGELFF	TGCGCCAGCAGCCAAGAGCCACTAAATCCCGGAACCCACCACGGGGAGCTGTTTTTT
TRBV29-1	TRBJ2-3	NA	few	CSVARSGSTDTQYF	TGCAGCGTTGCCCGCAGCGGGAGCACAGATACGCAGTATTTT
TRBV6-1	TRBJ2-1	NA	NA	CASSEGGLAATYNEQFF	TGTGCCAGCAGTGAGGGGGGGCTAGCGGCCACCTACAATGAGCAGTTCTTC
TRBV28	TRBJ2-4	NA	NA	CASSPTGVKNIQYF	TGTGCCAGCAGCCCGACAGGAGTCAAAAACATTCAGTACTTC
TRBV6-6	TRBJ2-1	TRBD2	few	CASSYSGLADYNEQFF	TGTGCCAGCAGTTACTCAGGACTAGCGGACTACAATGAGCAGTTCTTC
TRBV6-6	TRBJ2-5	NA	NA	CASGQKALGETQYF	TGTGCCAGCGGTCAGAAAGCCCTTGGAGAGACCCAGTACTTC
TRBV6-1	TRBJ2-3	TRBD1	NA	CASSEPDRGYDTQYF	TGTGCCAGCAGTGAACCGGACAGGGGGTATGATACGCAGTATTTT
TRBV18	TRBJ1-2	NA	few	CASSPPWGGQGYTF	TGTGCCAGCTCACCACCTTGGGGAGGCCAGGGCTACACCTTC
TRBV7-3	TRBJ2-1	NA	NA	CASSVQAGLYNEQFF	TGTGCCAGCAGCGTTCAGGCCGGATTATACAATGAGCAGTTCTTC
TRBV11-2	TRBJ2-5	NA	many	CASSPTRGETQYF	TGTGCCAGCAGCCCGACTAGAGGAGAGACCCAGTACTTC
TRBV7-8	TRBJ1-2	NA	few	CASSWGGREGYTF	TGTGCCAGCAGTTGGGGGGGTAGGGAGGGCTACACCTTC
TRBV3-1	TRBJ2-1	NA	NA	CASSQLREFPYNEQFF	TGTGCCAGCAGCCAGCTTCGGGAGTTCCCCTACAATGAGCAGTTCTTC
TRBV4-2	TRBJ2-7	TRBD2	NA	CASSQGGGLASYEQYF	TGTGCCAGCAGCCAAGGAGGGGGACTAGCGTCCTACGAGCAGTACTTC
TRBV12-3/TRBV12-4	TRBJ2-1	TRBD2	NA	CASRPYSGRAGSEQFF	TGTGCCAGCAGGCCGTATAGCGGGAGGGCCGGTAGTGAGCAGTTCTTC
TRBV6-5	TRBJ2-3	NA	NA	CASSYGAGYTDTQYF	TGTGCCAGCAGTTATGGTGCGGGATACACAGATACGCAGTATTTT
TRBV2	TRBJ1-3	NA	NA	CAMSPQGRTGNTIYF	TGTGCCATGTCCCCACAGGGTAGAACTGGAAACACCATATATTTT
TRBV7-4	TRBJ2-7	NA	NA	CASSIRETYEQYF	TGTGCCAGCAGCATTCGGGAGACCTACGAGCAGTACTTC
TRBV6-6	TRBJ1-2	NA	few	CASSYSGGNYGYTF	TGTGCCAGCAGTTACTCGGGAGGAAACTATGGCTACACCTTC
TRBV12-3/TRBV12-4	TRBJ2-1	NA	NA	CASRGRYNEQFF	TGTGCCAGCAGAGGCCGGTACAATGAGCAGTTCTTC
TRBV20-1	TRBJ1-5	NA	NA	CSASRGGNSNQPQHF	TGCAGTGCTAGTAGGGGCGGGAATAGCAATCAGCCCCAGCATTTT
TRBV7-3	TRBJ2-7	NA	NA	CASSSPGGGGSYEQYF	TGTGCCAGCAGCTCTCCAGGGGGCGGGGGCTCCTACGAGCAGTACTTC
TRBV7-8	TRBJ2-3	NA	few	CASSLWAGATDTQYF	TGTGCCAGCAGCTTATGGGCGGGGGCCACAGATACGCAGTATTTT
TRBV11-3	TRBJ2-5	NA	few	CASSSGLAQETQYF	TGTGCCAGCAGCTCGGGACTGGCCCAAGAGACCCAGTACTTC
TRBV19	TRBJ2-2	NA	NA	CASSIRTLVNTGELFF	TGTGCCAGTAGTATTCGAACTCTGGTTAACACCGGGGAGCTGTTTTTT
TRBV7-6	TRBJ2-5	NA	NA	CASSPSSGPQETQYF	TGTGCCAGCAGCCCCAGCTCCGGACCCCAAGAGACCCAGTACTTC
TRBV10-2	TRBJ2-7	NA	NA	CASSEIGPLYEQYF	TGCGCCAGCAGTGAGATAGGGCCCCTCTACGAGCAGTACTTC
TRBV11-1	TRBJ1-1	NA	once	CASSPGEGPAFF	TGTGCCAGCAGCCCCGGGGAGGGCCCAGCTTTCTTT
TRBV11-2	TRBJ2-3	NA	few	CATEGDTQYF	TGTGCCACCGAGGGGGATACGCAGTATTTT
TRBV6-5	TRBJ1-4	TRBD1	NA	CASSYSMNRDREEKLFF	TGTGCCAGCAGTTACTCGATGAACCGGGACAGGGAAGAAAAACTGTTTTTT